A single sample is the source of the 21 T cell receptor beta chains below, sequenced in a study of blood T cell repertoires in COVID-19. Sequencing was performed with immunoSEQ multiplex PCR; in TCRdb, only in-frame clones are kept and a portion is missing. Altogether more than 250,000 clones are present, about nine tenths being singletons, with the ten largest covering 1%. The sequenced sample was peripheral blood. The source is a man aged 50 to 60 with active or convalescent COVID-19.

The chain joins TRBV5-1 to TRBJ2-2; TRBD2 agrees at 7 bases. Germline trimming cut 4 bases from V and 3 bases from J; bases unmatched to any gene: 3. Germline V gene sequence: CDR1 SGHRS, CDR2 YFSETQ. The CDR3 has 14 residues. The CDR3 here is CASSPTSDTGELFF. The DNA for the CDR3 is TGCGCCAGCAGCCCCACTAGCGACACCGGGGAGCTGTTTTTT. The variable domain in full, with the rest retrieved from reference TRBV5-1 and TRBJ2-2, is KAGVTQTPRYLIKTRGQQVTLSCSPISGHRSVSWYQQTPGQGLQFLFEYFSETQRNKGNFPGRFSGRQFSNSRSEMNVSTLELGDSALYLCASSPTSDTGELFFGEGSRLTVL.

This clone is a singleton in its sample. The chain has TRBV5-1 and TRBJ2-7, with D hard to call. Trimming removed 4 bases at V and 1 base at J, with 9 bases between. Germline V gene sequence: CDR1 SGHRS, CDR2 YFSETQ. The CDR3 contains 13 residues. The CDR3 sequence: CASSAARSYEQYF. In DNA, the CDR3 is TGCGCCAGCAGCGCGGCGAGATCCTACGAGCAGTACTTC.

The chain is built from TRBV6-5 and TRBJ2-7; a weak D match, TRBD2 (6 bases). The CDR3 is 13 amino acids. CDR1 and CDR2 from the germline V gene are MNHEY and SVGAGI. V was clipped by 6 bases and J by 0 bases, with 9 bases between them. The CDR3 sequence is CASRTRSSYEQYF. CDR3 DNA: TGTGCCAGCAGGACTAGGAGCTCCTACGAGCAGTACTTC.

The chain links TRBV28 to TRBJ2-6, with D tentatively TRBD1 (5 bases). CDR1 MDHEN and CDR2 SYDVKM come from the germline V gene. Trimming pared 3 bases from V and 4 bases from J, leaving 13 bases between. This CDR3 comprises 16 residues. As DNA, the CDR3 is TGTGCCAGCAGTTTGGTCTATGGGGCCGGGGCCAACGTCCTGACTTTC. It is translated as CASSLVYGAGANVLTF.

The chain employs TRBV19 and TRBJ2-7, with TRBD1 matching 11 bases. Trimming took 2 bases from V and 7 from J; bases not matched to a gene: 4. This CDR3 has 14 residues. Germline-derived CDR1 and CDR2 are LNHDA and SQIVND (reference sequence). In DNA form, the CDR3 reads TGTGCCAGTAGTATATCGGGACAGGGGGGTGAGCAGTACTTC. Its protein is CASSISGQGGEQYF.

CDR3 nucleotides: TGCACCTCTCAAGACAGGGTTACGCAGTATTTT. Translated: CTSQDRVTQYF. The chain recombines TRBV29-1 with TRBJ2-3, with 7 positions matching TRBD1. CDR1 is SQVTM, CDR2 ANQGSEA, per germline. This CDR3 contains 11 residues.

This chain links TRBV7-3 with TRBJ2-2; 11 bases are shared with TRBD2. Per the germline V gene, CDR1 is SGHTA and CDR2 is FQGTGA. V dropped 5 bases and J dropped 6; count of bases not matched to a gene: 11. This CDR3 region has 17 residues. This CDR3 reads CASSIPGLAAVSGELFF. The CDR3 nucleotides read TGTGCCAGCAGCATACCGGGACTAGCGGCCGTATCCGGGGAGCTGTTTTTT.

J is TRBJ2-1 and V is TRBV9, with 8 bases that match TRBD1. This CDR3 contains 16 residues. J lost 7 bases, V lost 0 bases, and 9 bases had no gene match. Germline CDR1 is SGDLS and CDR2 is YYNGEE. The CDR3 sequence: CASSVDPGGAGNEQFF. Written as DNA, the CDR3 is TGTGCCAGCAGCGTAGACCCAGGGGGCGCTGGGAATGAGCAGTTCTTC.

The CDR3 here is CAWRAGTGRAGELFF. The DNA for the CDR3 is TGTGCCTGGAGAGCTGGGACAGGGAGGGCCGGGGAGCTGTTTTTT. This sequence joins TRBV30 and TRBJ2-2; 9 positions agree with TRBD1. Germline V CDR1 and CDR2: GTSNPN, SVGIG (reference sequence). The CDR3 has 15 residues. V gave up 3 bases and J gave up 6 bases; unmatched junction bases: 8.

The V and J genes are TRBV6-1 and TRBJ1-1; D remains ambiguous. Trimming left V 1 base short and J 10 bases short, with 10 bases between. The CDR3 consists of 12 residues. Per the germline V gene, CDR1 is MNHNS and CDR2 is SASEGT. The CDR3 sequence is CASSEGPSGAFF. CDR3 bases: TGTGCCAGCAGTGAAGGTCCCTCGGGAGCTTTCTTT.

The chain joins TRBV19 to TRBJ1-2, with a tentative D call TRBD1 (6 bases). This CDR3 region has 15 residues. Trimming shortened V by 4 bases and J by 7 bases, and 19 bases separated the two germline ends. CDR1 is LNHDA, CDR2 SQIVND, per germline (reference sequence). For the CDR3, the DNA is TGTGCCAGTAGTAGGGAGACATCAGGGGTTGGTGGCTACACCTTC. Protein product: CASSRETSGVGGYTF.

The chain uses TRBV5-5 and TRBJ1-3, with D possibly TRBD1 on 6 matching bases. Looked up from germline, CDR1 is SGHKS and CDR2 is YYEKEE (reference sequence). V was shortened by 0 bases and J by 0 bases, with 13 bases between the two germline ends. CDR3 length equals 17 residues. CDR3 sequence reads: CASSLAPGQTSGNTIYF. CDR3 DNA sequence: TGTGCCAGCAGCTTGGCCCCGGGACAAACCTCTGGAAACACCATATATTTT.

This rearrangement joins TRBV19 to TRBJ2-2; 10 bases agree with TRBD1. The CDR3 is 15 amino acids. Looked up from germline, CDR1 is LNHDA and CDR2 is SQIVND (reference sequence). Germline trimming cut 4 bases from V and 4 bases from J; bases unmatched to any gene: 3. The CDR3, as DNA: TGTGCCAGTAGTAAGGACAGGGGGGGCACCGGGGAGCTGTTTTTT. It yields the protein CASSKDRGGTGELFF.

The V call is TRBV19, the J call TRBJ2-2, with TRBD2 matching 7 bases. Unmatched junction bases numbered 2, after V lost 2 bases and J lost 5 bases. The CDR3 length is 14 residues. The germline V gene encodes CDR1 LNHDA and CDR2 SQIVND (reference sequence). As DNA, the CDR3 is TGTGCCAGTAGTATAACTAGCGTTACCGGGGAGCTGTTTTTT. Encoded protein: CASSITSVTGELFF.

This chain uses TRBV19 with TRBJ1-5; D perhaps matches TRBD1 (5 bases). The germline gives CDR1 LNHDA, CDR2 SQIVND (reference sequence). Trimming removed 4 bases at V and 5 bases at J, with 18 bases between. CDR3 length equals 16 residues. Here the CDR3 DNA reads TGTGCCAGTAGTAAAGTTGGGACTGCTTCCTATCAGCCCCAGCATTTT. Translated: CASSKVGTASYQPQHF.

This rearrangement joins TRBV29-1 to TRBJ2-7; the match to TRBD1 covers 7 bases. CDR3 length: 14 residues. The germline CDR1 and CDR2 sequences are SQVTM and ANQGSEA. J gave up 0 bases and V 0 bases, and 2 bases lay outside the gene matches. The CDR3 region is CSVEDWDSSYEQYF. CDR3 nucleotides: TGCAGCGTTGAAGATTGGGACAGCTCCTACGAGCAGTACTTC.

This clone was seen a few times. V is TRBV7-2 and J is TRBJ1-1; TRBD1 might be the D (6 bases). The germline V gene has CDR1 SGHTA and CDR2 FQGNSA. V lost 2 bases to trimming and J lost 3 bases, with 7 bases between them. This CDR3 has 13 amino acids. CDR3 protein: CASSLRTDTEAFF. CDR3 coding DNA: TGTGCCAGCAGCTTAAGGACAGACACTGAAGCTTTCTTT.

V gene TRBV7-2 combines with J gene TRBJ1-2, with 7 bases aligning to TRBD1. Unmatched junction bases numbered 12, after V lost 1 base and J lost 4 bases. CDR3 length equals 17 residues. Germline V gives CDR1 SGHTA, CDR2 FQGNSA. CDR3 loop: CASSLGGTALSAYGYTF. In DNA, the CDR3 is TGTGCCAGCAGCTTAGGTGGGACAGCCCTCTCGGCCTATGGCTACACCTTC.

This clone was counted once. The V and J genes are TRBV18 and TRBJ1-5, with D unclear. There are 14 residues in the CDR3. The germline CDR1 and CDR2 sequences are KGHSH and LQKENI. The V gene lost 3 bases and the J gene lost 1 base, with 7 bases spanning the gap. CDR3 in amino acids: CASSPEQSNQPQHF. The CDR3 nucleotides read TGTGCCAGCTCACCGGAGCAGAGCAATCAGCCCCAGCATTTT. Drawing the rest from reference TRBV18 and TRBJ1-5, the complete variable domain is NAGVMQNPRHLVRRRGQEARLRCSPMKGHSHVYWYRQLPEEGLKFMVYLQKENIIDESGMPKERFSAEFPKEGPSILRIQQVVRGDSAAYFCASSPEQSNQPQHFGDGTRLSIL.

The chain recombines TRBV28 with TRBJ1-1; a weak D match, TRBD1 (6 bases). V was clipped by 10 bases and J by 0 bases, with 15 bases between them. The germline V gene encodes CDR1 MDHEN and CDR2 SYDVKM. This CDR3 region has 14 residues. CDR3 in amino acids: CAIQGSFMNTEAFF. Written as DNA, the CDR3 is TGTGCCATTCAGGGGTCTTTCATGAACACTGAAGCTTTCTTT.

V and J are TRBV5-1 and TRBJ1-2; 12 nucleotides match TRBD1. CDR1 and CDR2 (germline): SGHRS, YFSETQ. V shed 1 base, J shed 8 bases, and the junction held 9 bases outside the gene matches. The CDR3 runs 16 residues. The CDR3 DNA reads as TGCGCCAGCAGCTTGTTTTCGGGACAGGGGGCGCGGGGCTACACCTTC. Protein: CASSLFSGQGARGYTF.